This T cell receptor (beta chain) was found in a study of metastatic and nonmetastatic thyroid tumors. In the study overall: The study looked at repertoires side by side in blood and in tumor or nodule tissue from malignant and benign thyroid patients. Study-wide findings and caveats: Malignant tumors reportedly showed significantly higher TCR beta diversity than benign nodules in both blood and tumor.

As processed by the authors: Clinicopathological groups differed in CDR3, with these differences serving to build a distant-metastasis classifier for papillary thyroid cancer. TCRdb redid the clone calls on the PCR reads using MiXCR. These V and J calls originate from TCRdb's pipeline instead of the authors' own analysis. In the table there are roughly 24,000 clones, roughly a sixth of which are singletons. Each patient went into thyroid surgery without having received any treatment. V was shortened by 0 bases and J by 11 bases, with 10 bases between the two germline ends. CDR1 is MGHRA and CDR2 is YSYEKL in the germline V gene. The CDR3 covers 12 residues. This clone was seen at least ten times. Its target is not known.

The sequence came from a male donor with papillary thyroid cancer or a benign thyroid nodule (not recorded which). Some clones in this sample may be carry-over from other donors' samples. What was sequenced was adjacent normal tissue. The rearrangement links TRBV4-1 to TRBJ1-1; D gene ambiguous. Here the CDR3 reads CASSQEADSAFF. The CDR3 nucleotides are TGCGCCAGCAGCCAAGAGGCTGATAGTGCTTTCTTT.